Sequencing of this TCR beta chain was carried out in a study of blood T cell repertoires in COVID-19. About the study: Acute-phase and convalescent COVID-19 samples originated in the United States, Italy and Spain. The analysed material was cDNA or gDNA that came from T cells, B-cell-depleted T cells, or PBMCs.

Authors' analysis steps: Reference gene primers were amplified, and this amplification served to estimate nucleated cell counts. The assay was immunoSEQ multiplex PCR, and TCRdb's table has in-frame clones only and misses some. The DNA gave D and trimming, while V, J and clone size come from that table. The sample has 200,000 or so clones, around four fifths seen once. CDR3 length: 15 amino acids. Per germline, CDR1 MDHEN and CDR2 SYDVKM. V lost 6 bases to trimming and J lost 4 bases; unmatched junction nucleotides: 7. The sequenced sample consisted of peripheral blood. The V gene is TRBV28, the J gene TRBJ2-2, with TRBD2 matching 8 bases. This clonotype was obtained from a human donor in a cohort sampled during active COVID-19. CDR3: CASRGTGGGTGELFF. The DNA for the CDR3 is TGTGCCAGCAGGGGTACCGGGGGGGGCACCGGGGAGCTGTTTTTT.